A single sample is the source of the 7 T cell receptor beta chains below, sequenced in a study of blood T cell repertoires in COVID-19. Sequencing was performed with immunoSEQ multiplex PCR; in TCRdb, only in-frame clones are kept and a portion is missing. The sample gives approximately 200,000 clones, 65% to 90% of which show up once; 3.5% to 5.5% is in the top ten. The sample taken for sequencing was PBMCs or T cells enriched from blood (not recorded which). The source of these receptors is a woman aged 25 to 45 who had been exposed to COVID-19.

In DNA, the CDR3 is TGTGCCACCAGTGACCGGGGACAGAACTATGGCTACACCTTC. It encodes CATSDRGQNYGYTF. The chain recombines TRBV24-1 with TRBJ1-2; 7 bases match TRBD1. V lost 4 bases, J lost 2 bases, and 3 bases stayed unmatched. CDR3 length: 14 amino acids. Germline assignment: CDR1 KGHDR and CDR2 SFDVKD.

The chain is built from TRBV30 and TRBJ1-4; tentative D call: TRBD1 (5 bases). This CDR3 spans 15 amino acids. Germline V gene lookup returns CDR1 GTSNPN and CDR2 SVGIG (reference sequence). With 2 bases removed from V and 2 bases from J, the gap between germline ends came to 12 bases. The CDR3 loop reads CAWSIMAGTNEKLFF. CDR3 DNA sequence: TGTGCCTGGAGTATAATGGCAGGGACTAATGAAAAACTGTTTTTT.

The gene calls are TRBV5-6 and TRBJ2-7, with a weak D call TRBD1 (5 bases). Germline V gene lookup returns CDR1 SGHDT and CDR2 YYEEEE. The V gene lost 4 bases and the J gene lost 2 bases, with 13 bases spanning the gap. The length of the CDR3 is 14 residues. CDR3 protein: CASSTWGRPYEQYF. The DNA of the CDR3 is TGTGCCAGCAGCACCTGGGGCCGGCCCTACGAGCAGTACTTC. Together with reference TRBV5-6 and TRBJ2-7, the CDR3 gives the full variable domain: DAGVTQSPTHLIKTRGQQVTLRCSPKSGHDTVSWYQQALGQGPQFIFQYYEEEERQRGNFPDRFSGHQFPNYSSELNVNALLLGDSALYLCASSTWGRPYEQYFGPGTRLTVT.

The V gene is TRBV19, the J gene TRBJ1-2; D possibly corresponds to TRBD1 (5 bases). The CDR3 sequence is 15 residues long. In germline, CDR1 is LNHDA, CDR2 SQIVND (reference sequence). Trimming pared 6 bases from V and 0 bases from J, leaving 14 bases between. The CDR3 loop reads CASSPGHGANYGYTF. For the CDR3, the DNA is TGTGCCAGTAGCCCTGGACACGGAGCTAACTATGGCTACACCTTC. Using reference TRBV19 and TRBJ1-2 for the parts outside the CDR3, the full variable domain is DGGITQSPKYLFRKEGQNVTLSCEQNLNHDAMYWYRQDPGQGLRLIYYSQIVNDFQKGDIAEGYSVSREKKESFPLTVTSAQKNPTAFYLCASSPGHGANYGYTFGSGTRLTVV.

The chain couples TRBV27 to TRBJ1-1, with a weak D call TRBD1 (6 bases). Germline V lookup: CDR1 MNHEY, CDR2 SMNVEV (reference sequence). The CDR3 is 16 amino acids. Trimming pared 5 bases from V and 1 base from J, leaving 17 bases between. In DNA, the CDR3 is TGTGCCAGCAGTGCCTACTCAGGGGTCGGGAACACTGAAGCTTTCTTT. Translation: CASSAYSGVGNTEAFF.

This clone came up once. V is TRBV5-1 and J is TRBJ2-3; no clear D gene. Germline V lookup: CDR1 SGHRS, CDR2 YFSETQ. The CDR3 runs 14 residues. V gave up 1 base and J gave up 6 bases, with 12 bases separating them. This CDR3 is CASSLPRRSDTQYF. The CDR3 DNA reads TGCGCCAGCAGCTTGCCGAGGCGGTCGGATACGCAGTATTTT.

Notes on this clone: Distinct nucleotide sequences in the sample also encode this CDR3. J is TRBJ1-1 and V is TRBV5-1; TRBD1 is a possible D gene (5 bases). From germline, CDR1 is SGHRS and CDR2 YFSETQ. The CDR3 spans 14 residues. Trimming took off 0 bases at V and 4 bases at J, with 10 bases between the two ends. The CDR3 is CASSLAGGGTEAFF. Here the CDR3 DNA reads TGCGCCAGCAGCTTGGCTGGGGGAGGCACTGAAGCTTTCTTT.